A single sample gave rise to the 8 T cell receptor beta chains below, sequenced in a study of T cell responses to AZD1222 COVID-19 vaccine. Clones were read by immunoSEQ multiplex PCR, and TCRdb kept only the in-frame ones, dropping some. The table records over 90,000 clones, roughly 80% of them present only once. The input for sequencing was peripheral blood, taken on day 0 of AZD1222 vaccination. The receptors come from an adult in good health.

V gene TRBV19 combines with J gene TRBJ1-5; weak D call: TRBD1 (6 bases). This CDR3 contains 14 residues. Trimming took off 9 bases at V and 3 bases at J, with 15 bases between the two ends. Germline assignment: CDR1 LNHDA and CDR2 SQIVND (reference sequence). The CDR3 is CASNLGGLNQPQHF. In nucleotides, the CDR3 is TGTGCCAGCAACTTAGGGGGTCTCAATCAGCCCCAGCATTTT.

Notes on this clone: Other nucleotide sequences from this sample produce the same CDR3. The rearrangement links TRBV3-1 (or the pseudogene TRBV3-2) to TRBJ2-5; no definite D call. The CDR3 extends over 12 amino acids. The V gene lost 1 base and the J gene lost 1 base, with 1 base spanning the gap. Per germline, CDR1 LGHDT and CDR2 YNNKEL (reference sequence). CDR3 sequence: CASSQVQETQYF. In nucleotides, the CDR3 is TGTGCCAGCAGCCAAGTCCAAGAGACCCAGTACTTC.

The chain joins TRBV3-1 (or the pseudogene TRBV3-2) to TRBJ2-1; D is uncertain. Germline loops: CDR1 LGHDT, CDR2 YNNKEL (reference sequence). The CDR3 covers 12 residues. With 0 bases removed from V and 9 bases from J, the gap between germline ends came to 6 bases. CDR3 sequence (DNA): TGTGCCAGCAGCCAAGAGAGTGGTGAGCAGTTCTTC. Its protein is CASSQESGEQFF.

This clone showed up just a few times. This chain connects TRBV7-2 to TRBJ2-3; the D call may be TRBD1 or TRBD2 (5 bases each). The CDR3 length is 15 residues. V lost 5 bases and J lost 2, with 14 bases in between. Germline-derived CDR1 and CDR2 are SGHTA and FQGNSA. This chain's CDR3 is CASSRGGGITDTQYF. CDR3 in DNA: TGTGCCAGCAGCCGGGGCGGCGGAATCACAGATACGCAGTATTTT. Full variable domain (rest looked up from reference TRBV7-2 and TRBJ2-3): GAGVSQSPSNKVTEKGKDVELRCDPISGHTALYWYRQSLGQGLEFLIYFQGNSAPDKSGLPSDRFSAERTGGSVSTLTIQRTQQEDSAVYLCASSRGGGITDTQYFGPGTRLTVL.

The chain joins TRBV3-1 (or the pseudogene TRBV3-2) to TRBJ1-2, with 8 bases aligning to TRBD1. This CDR3 region has 18 residues. Germline V CDR1 and CDR2: LGHDT, YNNKEL (reference sequence). The V segment lost 0 bases and the J segment 3 bases; nucleotides outside the gene matches: 12. DNA of the CDR3: TGTGCCAGCAGCCAAGATCGTATTTCTTTGACAGGGGACTATGGCTACACCTTC. Amino acids: CASSQDRISLTGDYGYTF.

This clone was observed a few times. The gene calls are TRBV9 and TRBJ2-5; 11 bases map to TRBD2. CDR1 and CDR2 from the germline V gene are SGDLS and YYNGEE. J was trimmed by 7 bases and V by 3 bases; bases with no gene match: 8. This CDR3 is 15 amino acids long. Here the CDR3 reads CASSAGLAAIGTQYF. The CDR3 DNA sequence: TGTGCCAGCAGCGCGGGACTAGCGGCCATCGGGACCCAGTACTTC.

V gene TRBV7-9 combines with J gene TRBJ2-7; no clear D gene. The V end was cut by 5 bases, the J end by 1 base, with 15 bases between. Germline CDR1 and CDR2: SEHNR and FQNEAQ (reference sequence). There are 15 residues in the CDR3. CDR3 DNA sequence: TGTGCCAGCAGCCCCGCCCGGGCCCGATCCTACGAGCAGTACTTC. It yields the protein CASSPARARSYEQYF.

The rearrangement uses TRBV29-1 and TRBJ1-1; D not certain. Germline values: CDR1 SQVTM, CDR2 ANQGSEA. The V gene lost 7 bases and the J gene lost 7 bases, with 10 bases spanning the gap. CDR3 length: 10 amino acids. CDR3 region: CSALAGEAFF. The CDR3 DNA reads TGCAGCGCCCTTGCTGGTGAAGCTTTCTTT.